This is a list of T cell receptor beta chains from one sample in a study of radiotherapy plus CTLA-4 blockade in lung cancer. The repertoire was sequenced with immunoSEQ multiplex PCR; TCRdb's copy has only in-frame clones and lacks some. Among 55,000 to 80,000 clones listed, around 82% were seen once. The input for sequencing was peripheral blood, taken from a patient treated with radiotherapy plus ipilimumab. These TCRs come from a human donor with non-small cell lung cancer who had a complete response to radiotherapy plus ipilimumab. CDR3s include the opening cysteine and the closing phenylalanine or tryptophan. A D gene is named only where the DNA matches it firmly. Clone size, where shown, is once, few, many, or a class for clones that have expanded.

few	TRBV9	TRBJ2-3	-	TGTGCCAGCAGCGTAGAGGTCGCTTCAGATACGCAGTATTTT	CASSVEVASDTQYF
few	TRBV7-9	TRBJ1-5	-	TGTGCCAGCAGCTTAAGCGGTAATCAGCCCCAGCATTTT	CASSLSGNQPQHF
once	TRBV30	TRBJ1-3	-	TGTGCCTGGATGCGAAGCAGTTCTGGAAACACCATATATTTT	CAWMRSSSGNTIYF
-	TRBV7-9	TRBJ1-2	TRBD1	TGTGCCAGCAGCTTGGGACAGTTCTATGGCTACACCTTC	CASSLGQFYGYTF
-	TRBV6-6	TRBJ1-1	-	TGTGCCAGCGAGGGGGTCAGGGTCTTGTTCACTGAAGCTTTCTTT	CASEGVRVLFTEAFF
-	TRBV30	TRBJ1-2	-	TGTGCCTGGAATGTTTTAGGCCGTAAGAGGGATGGCTACACCTTC	CAWNVLGRKRDGYTF
-	TRBV9	TRBJ2-3	-	TGTGCCAGCAGCGTAGAAGTAGAACCAGATACGCAGTATTTT	CASSVEVEPDTQYF
once	TRBV20-1	TRBJ2-7	-	TGCAGTGCTAGGGTGAGACAGGAGCAGTACTTC	CSARVRQEQYF
few	TRBV10-1	TRBJ2-7	-	TGCGCCACCTCGAGAGGACCTCCACGTGGGGAGCAGTACTTC	CATSRGPPRGEQYF
-	TRBV5-1	TRBJ1-1	-	TGCGCCAGCAGCTTGGAACAGGGTAAGAACACTGAAGCTTTCTTT	CASSLEQGKNTEAFF
-	TRBV5-5	TRBJ1-1	TRBD1	TGTGCCAGCAGCCCGGGGACAGGGAACACTGAAGCTTTCTTT	CASSPGTGNTEAFF
-	TRBV4-1	TRBJ1-4	-	TGCGCCAGCAGCCCCCGGCGAGAGGGGGAAAAACTGTTTTTT	CASSPRREGEKLFF
-	TRBV19	TRBJ1-2	-	TGTGCCAGTAGTATGACACCAGCCCCCTTCGGCTACACCTTC	CASSMTPAPFGYTF
-	TRBV27	TRBJ1-2	-	TGTGCCAGCAGTCCACAGGGTTATGGCTACACCTTC	CASSPQGYGYTF
-	TRBV29-1	TRBJ1-5	-	TGCAGCGTTGGACAGGCTAGCAATCAGCCCCAGCATTTT	CSVGQASNQPQHF
-	TRBV18	TRBJ2-3	TRBD1	TGTGCCAGCTCCTCGGACAGGGGAGGGACAGATACGCAGTATTTT	CASSSDRGGTDTQYF